These 31 T cell receptor beta chains were sequenced from one sample in a study of monozygotic twins with inflammatory bowel disease. TCRdb reprocessed the 5' RACE reads; each CDR3 protein has one entry and no DNA is given. This sample carries a few hundred thousand distinct CDR3 sequences, with roughly 2.6% going to the ten biggest clones. Sample: blood. These TCRs come from a human donor with ulcerative colitis or Crohn's disease, or a healthy co-twin of an affected twin (not recorded which).

The gene calls are TRBV29-1 and TRBJ1-1. The CDR3 sequence is 12 residues long. Germline CDR1 is SQVTM and CDR2 is ANQGSEA. CDR3: CSVTTPTTEAFF.

CDR3 in amino acids: CASSSRGTSGNTIYF. The V call is TRBV7-2, the J call TRBJ1-3; TCRdb lists TRBD1, though no DNA is available to test this call. This CDR3 comprises 15 residues. CDR1 and CDR2 from the germline V gene are SGHTA and FQGNSA.

This rearrangement joins TRBV4-3 to TRBJ1-5; the TCRdb call, TRBD1, lacks DNA for checking. Germline CDR1 and CDR2: LGHNA and YSLEER. The CDR3 sequence is 16 residues long. This chain's CDR3 is CASSPAVGQTIQPQHF.

This chain uses TRBV6-5 with TRBJ2-3; with no DNA, the TCRdb D assignment of TRBD2 cannot be verified. This CDR3 comprises 13 residues. Germline V gene lookup returns CDR1 MNHEY and CDR2 SVGAGI. The CDR3 spells CASRLAGADTQYF.

The chain combines TRBV7-9 with TRBJ2-6; TCRdb outputs TRBD1, but without DNA this stays unchecked. Germline V CDR1 and CDR2: SEHNR, FQNEAQ (reference sequence). This CDR3 has 15 residues. This chain's CDR3 is CASSLVGAGANVLTF. Looking up the rest from reference TRBV7-9 and TRBJ2-6 gives the full variable domain: DTGVSQNPRHKITKRGQNVTFRCDPISEHNRLYWYRQTLGQGPEFLTYFQNEAQLEKSRLLSDRFSAERPKGSFSTLEIQRTEQGDSAMYLCASSLVGAGANVLTFGAGSRLTVL.

CDR3: CASSQDGREGETQYF. V gene TRBV4-1 combines with J gene TRBJ2-5; TCRdb gives TRBD2 as the D gene, but with no DNA this cannot be confirmed. Per germline, CDR1 MGHRA and CDR2 YSYEKL. The CDR3 loop spans 15 amino acids.

The chain is built from TRBV12-3 or TRBV12-4 and TRBJ2-4; TCRdb calls TRBD1, which cannot be checked without DNA. CDR3 length: 12 residues. CDR3 sequence: CASRTDRDQKYF.

This chain uses TRBV15 with TRBJ2-1; with no DNA, the TCRdb D assignment of TRBD1 cannot be verified. In germline, CDR1 is LNHNV, CDR2 YYDKDF (reference sequence). CDR3 length: 13 residues. CDR3 region: CATSRVRENEQFF.

The chain combines TRBV20-1 with TRBJ2-5; the TCRdb D gene call, TRBD1, has no DNA to confirm it. The V gene's germline CDR1 is DFQATT and CDR2 SNEGSKA (reference sequence). This CDR3 has 15 amino acids. The CDR3 protein is CSASGTGGYGETQYF.

The rearrangement joins TRBV7-2 to TRBJ2-7; TCRdb selects TRBD1, and the lack of DNA leaves this call unchecked. The CDR3 contains 14 residues. Looked up from germline, CDR1 is SGHTA and CDR2 is FQGNSA. The CDR3 is CASSLADRGNEQYF.

The chain combines TRBV7-6 with TRBJ1-1. The CDR3 is 14 residues long. Germline lookup yields CDR1 SGHVS and CDR2 FNYEAQ. The CDR3 reads CASSPRTMNTEAFF.

The gene calls are TRBV9 and TRBJ1-3. The CDR3 runs to 16 residues. Germline V CDR1 and CDR2: SGDLS, YYNGEE. The CDR3 spells CASSVAAGSSGNTIYF.

The V call is TRBV20-1, the J call TRBJ2-3; TCRdb picks TRBD2, but there is no DNA to check that call. In germline, CDR1 is DFQATT, CDR2 SNEGSKA (reference sequence). The CDR3 has 13 residues. CDR3 protein: CSARTSAQDTQYF.

The chain is built from TRBV15 and TRBJ2-6. CDR3 size: 14 residues. Germline CDR1 and CDR2: LNHNV and YYDKDF (reference sequence). CDR3 in amino acids: CATSRDAGANVLTF.

J is TRBJ2-6 and V is TRBV28. This CDR3 contains 15 residues. Germline V lookup: CDR1 MDHEN, CDR2 SYDVKM. CDR3 loop: CASSLGSSGANVLTF.

The V call is TRBV5-6, the J call TRBJ2-7; TCRdb's D gene call, TRBD2, goes unchecked for lack of DNA. Germline V CDR1 and CDR2: SGHDT, YYEEEE. The CDR3 loop spans 15 amino acids. The CDR3 here is CASSSLGRASYEQYF.

This sequence joins TRBV20-1 and TRBJ1-5. The CDR3 covers 12 residues. Germline V CDR1 and CDR2: DFQATT, SNEGSKA (reference sequence). The CDR3 is CSGGAPNQPQHF.

The rearrangement uses TRBV19 and TRBJ1-5; checking the TCRdb D call of TRBD1 is not possible without DNA. The CDR3 has 15 amino acids. Germline assignment: CDR1 LNHDA and CDR2 SQIVND (reference sequence). Here the CDR3 reads CASNDLGQGDQPQHF.

The V gene is TRBV20-1, the J gene TRBJ2-5; TCRdb's D gene call, TRBD1, goes unchecked for lack of DNA. Germline CDR1 is DFQATT and CDR2 is SNEGSKA (reference sequence). The CDR3 is made up of 15 amino acids. The CDR3 loop is CSADRQDAPQETQYF.

The chain is built from TRBV12-3 or TRBV12-4 and TRBJ2-2; lacking DNA, the TRBD1 call made by TCRdb goes unchecked. The CDR3 covers 15 residues. The CDR3 is CASSFRRGGTGELFF.

The CDR3 loop reads CASSLWGATYEQYF. The V call is TRBV27, the J call TRBJ2-7; TCRdb's D call, TRBD1, is unchecked because there is no DNA. The CDR3 extends over 14 amino acids. Germline-derived CDR1 and CDR2 are MNHEY and SMNVEV (reference sequence).

This chain connects TRBV10-3 to TRBJ2-1. Per the germline V gene, CDR1 is ENHRY and CDR2 is SYGVKD. The length of the CDR3 is 13 residues. The CDR3 protein is CAISASSLDEQFF.

This rearrangement joins TRBV20-1 to TRBJ1-5; there is no DNA to check the TCRdb D call of TRBD1. This CDR3 has 15 amino acids. CDR1 is DFQATT and CDR2 is SNEGSKA in the germline V gene (reference sequence). The CDR3 loop is CSATHGTDSNQPQHF.

The chain uses TRBV29-1 and TRBJ2-5; TCRdb calls TRBD1, which cannot be checked without DNA. CDR1 and CDR2 from the germline V gene are SQVTM and ANQGSEA. The CDR3 spans 13 residues. The CDR3 sequence: CSVLQGSWETQYF.

This chain connects TRBV7-2 to TRBJ1-5. The CDR3 runs 15 residues. From germline, CDR1 is SGHTA and CDR2 FQGNSA. CDR3 amino acids: CASSLVDGSNQPQHF.

The rearrangement joins TRBV5-6 to TRBJ2-6; TCRdb selects TRBD1, and the lack of DNA leaves this call unchecked. The CDR3 consists of 16 residues. Per germline, CDR1 SGHDT and CDR2 YYEEEE. This CDR3 reads CASSLGTASRANVLTF.

The genes are TRBV20-1 and TRBJ2-7; TCRdb proposes TRBD2, but this gene call is untestable without DNA. Germline loops: CDR1 DFQATT, CDR2 SNEGSKA (reference sequence). CDR3 length: 16 amino acids. The CDR3 reads CSASWPGGVRSYEQYF.

The chain has TRBV7-6 and TRBJ2-1. There are 14 residues in the CDR3. CDR1 is SGHVS, CDR2 FNYEAQ, per germline. CDR3 loop: CASSPRISYNEQFF.

The rearrangement joins TRBV5-1 to TRBJ2-1; absent DNA, TCRdb's TRBD1 call cannot be checked. The CDR3 sequence is 15 residues long. Germline V gene lookup returns CDR1 SGHRS and CDR2 YFSETQ. The CDR3 spells CASSLGEGAYNEQFF. Using reference TRBV5-1 and TRBJ2-1 for the parts outside the CDR3, the full variable domain is KAGVTQTPRYLIKTRGQQVTLSCSPISGHRSVSWYQQTPGQGLQFLFEYFSETQRNKGNFPGRFSGRQFSNSRSEMNVSTLELGDSALYLCASSLGEGAYNEQFFGPGTRLTVL.

The chain carries TRBV18 and TRBJ2-6. CDR3 length: 16 residues. CDR1 and CDR2 from the germline V gene are KGHSH and LQKENI. CDR3: CASSPNSGSGANVLTF. The whole variable domain, remainder taken from reference TRBV18 and TRBJ2-6, is NAGVMQNPRHLVRRRGQEARLRCSPMKGHSHVYWYRQLPEEGLKFMVYLQKENIIDESGMPKERFSAEFPKEGPSILRIQQVVRGDSAAYFCASSPNSGSGANVLTFGAGSRLTVL.

The V and J genes are TRBV6-2 or TRBV6-3 and TRBJ1-6; TCRdb's D gene call, TRBD1, goes unchecked for lack of DNA. In germline, CDR1 is MNHEY, CDR2 SVGEGT. There are 14 residues in the CDR3. The CDR3 sequence is CASTMTGLNSPLHF.